A single sample is the source of the 18 T cell receptor beta chains below, sequenced in a study of T cells after yellow fever vaccination. TCRdb used MiXCR to reprocess the 5' RACE reads, holding one entry per CDR3 protein. The table has about 50,000 distinct CDR3 sequences, about 7.4% seen once. This specimen was CD8+ T cells sorted from PBMCs, taken around 16 days after the first yellow fever vaccination. Receptors were obtained from a man in his late teens or twenties who received the YFV17D yellow fever vaccine.

In its sample, this clonotype was seen many times. The chain carries TRBV12-5 and TRBJ2-2, with 11 bases lining up with TRBD2. The germline V gene encodes CDR1 LGHNT and CDR2 FRNRAP. The CDR3 consists of 16 residues. Trimming took 3 bases from V and 4 from J; bases not matched to a gene: 4. The CDR3 loop reads CASGFPLAGGTGELFF. The CDR3 DNA sequence: TGTGCTAGTGGTTTTCCTCTAGCGGGGGGCACCGGGGAGCTGTTTTTT.

This clonotype was recorded at least ten times. This chain uses TRBV7-6 with TRBJ2-3; 11 bases agree with TRBD1. The CDR3 has 15 amino acids. V dropped 4 bases and J dropped 5; count of bases not matched to a gene: 5. Germline assignment: CDR1 SGHVS and CDR2 FNYEAQ. The CDR3 nucleotides read TGTGCCAGCAGCTCATGGACAGGGGGCGGAGATACGCAGTATTTT. The encoded protein is CASSSWTGGGDTQYF.

This chain links TRBV11-2 with TRBJ2-3; 10 bases line up with TRBD1. This CDR3 comprises 18 residues. With 4 bases clipped from V and 0 bases from J, the junction kept 10 bases outside the gene matches. Germline CDR1 is SGHAT and CDR2 is FQNNGV. CDR3 sequence: CASSWGQGTYYSTDTQYF. CDR3 sequence (DNA): TGTGCCAGCAGCTGGGGACAGGGGACCTACTACAGCACAGATACGCAGTATTTT.

This clonotype was counted many times. The rearrangement uses TRBV7-3 and TRBJ2-1, with TRBD2 identical over 9 bases. This CDR3 contains 16 residues. Germline CDR1 and CDR2: SGHTA and FQGTGA. V dropped 4 bases and J dropped 1; count of bases not matched to a gene: 5. CDR3: CASSSTSGSSYNEQFF. The CDR3 DNA reads TGTGCCAGCAGCTCGACTAGCGGATCATCCTACAATGAGCAGTTCTTC.

Ten or more counts support this clonotype. The chain uses TRBV4-1 and TRBJ1-1; 7 bases line up with TRBD1. CDR1 is MGHRA, CDR2 YSYEKL, per germline. V lost 2 bases, J lost 2 bases, and 5 bases stayed unmatched. This CDR3 region has 15 residues. The CDR3 region is CASSQISGGNTEAFF. CDR3 bases: TGCGCCAGCAGCCAAATATCAGGGGGTAACACTGAAGCTTTCTTT.

Judged by abundance, this clonotype is medium-sized. The chain is built from TRBV25-1 and TRBJ2-1, with D perhaps TRBD1 (6 bases). V gave up 4 bases and J gave up 7 bases, with 17 bases separating them. The CDR3 has 15 amino acids. Germline assignment: CDR1 MGHDK and CDR2 SYGVNS. CDR3 DNA: TGTGCCAGCAGTGCCGCACCAGGGGATCGGAATGAGCAGTTCTTC. It yields the protein CASSAAPGDRNEQFF.

This clonotype was detected only a few times. The CDR3 loop is CASSLGLGAVEQFF. For the CDR3, the DNA is TGTGCCAGCAGCTTAGGCCTTGGGGCGGTTGAGCAGTTCTTC. This chain links TRBV13 with TRBJ2-1; possible D gene TRBD1, 5 bases. The germline V gene has CDR1 PRHDT and CDR2 FYEKMQ (reference sequence). This CDR3 is 14 amino acids long. The V and J ends lost 0 bases and 9 bases respectively, with 12 bases between them.

This clonotype was found many times. This CDR3 is CASSSLAGGPGEQFF. CDR3 nucleotides: TGTGCCAGCAGCTCCCTTGCGGGGGGGCCAGGTGAGCAGTTCTTC. This rearrangement joins TRBV7-9 to TRBJ2-1, with 9 bases that match TRBD2. Losses at the gene ends were 4 bases for V and 9 bases for J; bases not matched to a gene: 10. The CDR3 loop spans 15 amino acids. The germline CDR1 and CDR2 sequences are SEHNR and FQNEAQ (reference sequence).

This clonotype came up many times. The chain's CDR3 is CASSQEGTLGTEAFF. The CDR3, as DNA: TGCGCCAGCAGCCAAGAGGGGACCTTGGGCACTGAAGCTTTCTTT. The rearrangement links TRBV4-1 to TRBJ1-1, with D tentatively TRBD1 (5 bases). This CDR3 spans 15 amino acids. Trimming pared 0 bases from V and 4 bases from J, leaving 12 bases between. Per the germline V gene, CDR1 is MGHRA and CDR2 is YSYEKL.

This clonotype was detected a few times. The chain joins TRBV7-6 to TRBJ2-3; TRBD1 might be the D (5 bases). This CDR3 spans 15 amino acids. Germline CDR1 is SGHVS and CDR2 is FNYEAQ. The V end was cut by 5 bases, the J end by 5 bases, with 17 bases between. The CDR3 DNA sequence: TGTGCCAGCAGCCCCGGGCAGGGTTTCAAAGATACGCAGTATTTT. Translated: CASSPGQGFKDTQYF.

V and J are TRBV6-2 or TRBV6-3 and TRBJ2-5; D is perhaps TRBD1 or TRBD2 (5 bases each). The germline gives CDR1 MNHEY, CDR2 SVGEGT. V was trimmed by 2 bases and J by 2 bases, leaving 18 bases between them. The CDR3 is made up of 17 amino acids. This CDR3 reads CASSYERDGALQETQYF. The DNA of the CDR3 is TGTGCCAGCAGTTACGAAAGGGACGGCGCTCTACAAGAGACCCAGTACTTC.

There are many counts of this clonotype. The V gene is TRBV4-2, the J gene TRBJ2-2, with a tentative D call TRBD1 (5 bases). Germline CDR1 is LGHNA and CDR2 is YNFKEQ. V was shortened by 4 bases and J by 0 bases, with 18 bases between the two germline ends. The CDR3 length is 18 residues. CDR3 DNA: TGTGCCAGCAGCCCCAACCCCGGCCAGGGAACGAACACCGGGGAGCTGTTTTTT. Protein sequence: CASSPNPGQGTNTGELFF.

This clonotype was counted at least ten times. The chain has TRBV11-2 and TRBJ2-3, with a tentative D call TRBD2 (5 bases). CDR3 length: 17 amino acids. Germline loops: CDR1 SGHAT, CDR2 FQNNGV. V was shortened by 4 bases and J by 4 bases, with 21 bases between the two germline ends. CDR3 residues: CASSSLAETSFSDTQYF. Here the CDR3 DNA reads TGTGCCAGCAGCTCCCTGGCGGAAACTAGTTTTTCAGATACGCAGTATTTT.

Many counts were recorded for this clonotype. The chain is built from TRBV27 and TRBJ2-3; no clear D. Germline CDR1 reads MNHEY; CDR2 reads SMNVEV (reference sequence). Trimming took 10 bases from V and 2 from J, leaving 16 bases between them. The CDR3 totals 14 residues. CDR3: CATSRKFPTDTQYF. CDR3 bases: TGTGCCACCTCGAGGAAGTTCCCCACAGATACGCAGTATTTT.

This clonotype was detected only a few times. CDR3 residues: CASSSRGLGTEAFF. DNA of the CDR3: TGTGCCAGCAGCTCTAGGGGGCTCGGCACTGAAGCTTTCTTT. This chain uses TRBV11-2 with TRBJ1-1; 7 nucleotides agree with TRBD1. CDR3 size: 14 residues. CDR1 SGHAT and CDR2 FQNNGV come from the germline V gene. V trimming: 4 bases; J trimming: 4 bases; junction bases outside the gene matches: 6.

This clonotype was recorded many times. The rearrangement uses TRBV5-6 and TRBJ2-3; 8 bases fit TRBD2. Germline V gives CDR1 SGHDT, CDR2 YYEEEE. The CDR3 is made up of 15 amino acids. V lost 2 bases to trimming and J lost 5 bases; unmatched junction nucleotides: 7. The DNA for the CDR3 is TGTGCCAGCAGCTTCTACGGGGGGGCCGGAGATACGCAGTATTTT. Encoded protein: CASSFYGGAGDTQYF.

The chain joins TRBV18 to TRBJ1-5; 8 nucleotides agree with TRBD1. This CDR3 is built from 15 residues. Germline CDR1 reads KGHSH; CDR2 reads LQKENI. Trimming cost V 5 bases and J 5 bases; bases outside gene matches: 8. As DNA, the CDR3 is TGTGCCAGCTCATCTGGACAGGGCATAGATCAGCCCCAGCATTTT. It is translated as CASSSGQGIDQPQHF. Together with reference TRBV18 and TRBJ1-5, the CDR3 gives the full variable domain: NAGVMQNPRHLVRRRGQEARLRCSPMKGHSHVYWYRQLPEEGLKFMVYLQKENIIDESGMPKERFSAEFPKEGPSILRIQQVVRGDSAAYFCASSSGQGIDQPQHFGDGTRLSIL.

This clonotype was counted ten times or more. The chain uses TRBV30 and TRBJ1-1; D remains unclear. Germline assignment: CDR1 GTSNPN and CDR2 SVGIG (reference sequence). CDR3 length: 15 amino acids. V gave up 5 bases and J gave up 10 bases, with 26 bases separating them. In DNA form, the CDR3 reads TGTGCCTGGTCCTGGCACCCTAGACGGCCTGGCGGAGCTTTCTTT. It codes for CAWSWHPRRPGGAFF.